This T cell receptor beta chain originates from a study of regulatory T cells in long-lasting Graves disease (dated by TCRdb to the early 2020s). Regarding the study in general: Persistent Graves' disease was defined as antithyroid drug treatment for over 5 years with persistently positive TSH receptor autoantibodies. Peripheral blood TCR sequencing and RNA sequencing compared persistent Graves' disease patients with newly diagnosed Graves' disease patients. The study was conducted in China and was registered as a clinical trial. A total of around 35 samples were covered by TCR sequencing, comprising some 13 persistent and around 20 newly diagnosed Graves' disease patients. On average, persistent Graves' disease patients in the clinical cohort had been on antithyroid drugs for about 9.7 years.

Library preparation was by multiplex PCR. The listed sequencing device is Illumina HiSeq 4000. iRepertoire HTBI primers and Arm-PCR amplification of CDR3 regions were used to construct TCR beta libraries. Before sequencing, the PCR products underwent gel purification. The original pipeline was this. Gene usage analysis of CDR3 amino acid clonotypes relied on the 60 or so TRBV and 15 or so TRBJ segments identified across samples. Filtered high-quality paired reads were merged into contigs using COPE and FqMerger. BLAST was used to align contigs to the IMGT TRBV, TRBD and TRBJ reference genes, and CDR3 was defined following IMGT. Any clonotype with a frequency above 0.1% was classified as a highly expanded clone. Shannon entropy served as the measure of repertoire diversity, while the Gini coefficient captured V-J evenness. Clonotypes shared by more than one individual were considered public. The raw public reads went through TCRdb reprocessing: fastp at Q25, MiXCR clone calling, in-frame beta chains kept. Entries are consolidated by CDR3 protein sequence, retaining the most common genes and DNA. None of the V and J calls come from the authors' own analysis; TCRdb made them. For this sample the table gives about 430,000 distinct CDR3 sequences, of which roughly 23% were detected only once. Over 11% of the sample is in the top ten clones.

On this clonotype itself: Its antigen target is currently unknown. No much larger clone is present one base from it, and per-base qualities are unavailable.

The investigation overall reported the following: Persistent patients shared more public clonotypes among themselves (approximately 2,500) than newly diagnosed patients did (over 900). The small sample size was acknowledged by the authors as a limitation that may reduce accuracy. Compared with newly diagnosed patients, persistent Graves' disease patients had lower TCR Shannon entropy and fewer highly expanded clones, which suggests clonal expansion. Sequencing and analysis were limited to the TCR beta chain. Because the primary lesion, thyroid tissue, could not be accessed, the study looked at peripheral blood alone.

Explained via the paper, the time point label denotes: persistent/refractory GD, antithyroid drugs over 5 years with positive TRAb. RNA was extracted from PBMCs in TRIzol for both TCR sequencing and RNA sequencing. The diagnosis of Graves' disease followed American Thyroid Association guidelines. The patients came from an endocrinology department in Xi'an, China. Each patient gave roughly 8.4 milliliters of peripheral blood, collected in an EDTA anticoagulant tube. Ficoll Paque Plus density gradient separation was used to isolate PBMCs, and no further T cell sorting was performed. RNA quality was checked with an Agilent 2100 Bioanalyzer and agarose gel, and concentration with a NanoDrop 2000. The sequencing here drew on peripheral blood mononuclear cells (PBMCs), taken when the disease was refractory, from a patient treated with antithyroid drugs. The source is a female donor with Graves disease.

CDR3 protein: CASSSQGVQSSYEQYF. The DNA reads TGTGCCAGCAGCTCCCAAGGGGTCCAGAGCTCCTACGAGCAGTACTTC. The chain is made from TRBV7-8 and TRBJ2-7; TRBD1 is a possible D gene, resting on 5 matching bases. CDR3 length: 16 amino acids, cysteine to phenylalanine. CDR3 DNA is the only sequence kept; it has 48 bases, read in frame from the first base. Relative to germline, V is 4 bases shorter and J is 0 bases shorter, with 16 bases between their ends. For CDR1 and CDR2, the germline V gene lists SGHVS and FQNEAQ.